The 27 T cell receptor beta chains below come from one sample, sequenced in a study of T cell responses to AZD1222 COVID-19 vaccine. The table came from immunoSEQ multiplex PCR; TCRdb's copy has only in-frame clones and leaves some out. The table records approximately 150,000 clones, roughly nine tenths of them present only once. The material sequenced was peripheral blood, taken 28 days after the second AZD1222 dose. These receptors were taken from an adult who received the AZD1222 COVID-19 vaccine.

This clone showed up just once. This chain connects TRBV5-1 to TRBJ2-5, with 11 nucleotides matching TRBD2. The CDR3 totals 16 residues. Germline CDR1 SGHRS, CDR2 YFSETQ. The V gene end was trimmed by 4 bases and the J gene end by 1 base; junction bases not matched to a gene: 6. CDR3 residues: CASSSTGTSGQETQYF. CDR3 coding DNA: TGCGCCAGCAGCAGCACCGGGACTAGCGGCCAAGAGACCCAGTACTTC.

V and J are TRBV11-2 and TRBJ1-3; the D gene is possibly TRBD1 (5 bases). The V end lost 3 bases, the J end lost 4 bases, and 19 bases lay between the germline ends. Germline CDR1 reads SGHAT; CDR2 reads FQNNGV. CDR3 size: 17 residues. The CDR3 sequence: CASSLRDPGFSGNTIYF. CDR3 DNA sequence: TGTGCCAGCAGCTTGAGGGATCCAGGGTTTTCCGGAAACACCATATATTTT. Looking up the rest from reference TRBV11-2 and TRBJ1-3 gives the full variable domain: EAGVAQSPRYKIIEKRQSVAFWCNPISGHATLYWYQQILGQGPKLLIQFQNNGVVDDSQLPKDRFSAERLKGVDSTLKIQPAKLEDSAVYLCASSLRDPGFSGNTIYFGEGSWLTVV.

The J gene is TRBJ1-3, the V gene TRBV7-9; no reliable D call. The CDR3 consists of 14 residues. V gave up 3 bases and J gave up 0 bases, with 6 bases separating them. Germline V lookup: CDR1 SEHNR, CDR2 FQNEAQ (reference sequence). The CDR3 sequence: CASSLGYSGNTIYF. The CDR3 DNA sequence: TGTGCCAGCAGCTTGGGATACTCTGGAAACACCATATATTTT.

V usage is TRBV28 and J usage is TRBJ2-1, with TRBD2 identical over 12 bases. Germline values: CDR1 MDHEN, CDR2 SYDVKM. The CDR3 has 15 residues. Trimming removed 6 bases from V and 7 bases from J; junction bases left unmatched: 7. The CDR3 here is CASSRRLAGVNEQFF. In DNA form, the CDR3 reads TGTGCCAGCAGCCGACGACTAGCGGGAGTTAATGAGCAGTTCTTC.

J is TRBJ1-3 and V is TRBV19, with D tentatively TRBD1 (5 bases). The CDR3 is made up of 15 amino acids. The ends were cut back, 7 bases at V and 2 bases at J, with 15 bases in the middle. CDR1 LNHDA and CDR2 SQIVND come from the germline V gene (reference sequence). CDR3 DNA sequence: TGTGCCAGTACCACGGGGGTGTTAGCTGGAAACACCATATATTTT. Translated: CASTTGVLAGNTIYF. Using reference TRBV19 and TRBJ1-3 for the parts outside the CDR3, the full variable domain is DGGITQSPKYLFRKEGQNVTLSCEQNLNHDAMYWYRQDPGQGLRLIYYSQIVNDFQKGDIAEGYSVSREKKESFPLTVTSAQKNPTAFYLCASTTGVLAGNTIYFGEGSWLTVV.

The V call is TRBV4-2, the J call TRBJ2-7, with D maybe TRBD2 (6 bases). Germline values: CDR1 LGHNA, CDR2 YNFKEQ. V shed 4 bases and J shed 3 bases, with 19 bases lying between them. This CDR3 spans 16 amino acids. The CDR3: CASSPDVGGEDYEQYF. DNA of the CDR3: TGTGCCAGCAGCCCCGATGTTGGAGGGGAGGACTACGAGCAGTACTTC.

The V gene is TRBV6-2 or TRBV6-3, the J gene TRBJ2-7, with 8 bases matching TRBD1. After removal of 6 bases from V and 3 bases from J, the junction contained 10 bases not matched to a gene. This CDR3 is built from 15 residues. Germline V lookup: CDR1 MNHEY, CDR2 SVGEGT. CDR3: CASRPTDRVFYEQYF. Here the CDR3 DNA reads TGTGCCAGCAGACCTACGGACAGGGTATTCTACGAGCAGTACTTC.

The chain uses TRBV27 and TRBJ1-1; D is perhaps TRBD1 (5 bases). The CDR3 runs 14 residues. V lost 2 bases and J 5 bases, leaving 12 bases between the germline ends. Germline V gene lookup returns CDR1 MNHEY and CDR2 SMNVEV (reference sequence). CDR3 residues: CASSLSRSGTEAFF. CDR3 sequence (DNA): TGTGCCAGCAGTTTAAGTCGATCAGGGACTGAAGCTTTCTTT.

The chain uses TRBV9 and TRBJ1-4, with a possible D match to TRBD1 (5 bases). The CDR3 extends over 16 amino acids. V was shortened by 0 bases and J by 7 bases, with 16 bases between the two germline ends. Per the germline V gene, CDR1 is SGDLS and CDR2 is YYNGEE. As DNA, the CDR3 is TGTGCCAGCAGCGTAGAACGGGCCCGGGGGACTGAAAAACTGTTTTTT. Translating it yields CASSVERARGTEKLFF. Combining the CDR3 with reference TRBV9 and TRBJ1-4 gives the whole variable domain DSGVTQTPKHLITATGQRVTLRCSPRSGDLSVYWYQQSLDQGLQFLIQYYNGEERAKGNILERFSAQQFPDLHSELNLSSLELGDSALYFCASSVERARGTEKLFFGSGTQLSVL.

This clone was recorded a few times. CDR3 nucleotide sequence: TGTGCCAGCAGCTTCCGGGGGTTGGACTATGGCTACACCTTC. It codes for CASSFRGLDYGYTF. J is TRBJ1-2 and V is TRBV5-6, with D perhaps matching TRBD1 (5 bases). This CDR3 region has 14 residues. Trimming left V 2 bases short and J 3 bases short, with 11 bases between. The germline gives CDR1 SGHDT, CDR2 YYEEEE. Filled out from reference TRBV5-6 and TRBJ1-2, the complete variable domain reads DAGVTQSPTHLIKTRGQQVTLRCSPKSGHDTVSWYQQALGQGPQFIFQYYEEEERQRGNFPDRFSGHQFPNYSSELNVNALLLGDSALYLCASSFRGLDYGYTFGSGTRLTVV.

This clone has just one count. The chain is built from TRBV20-1 and TRBJ1-5; tentatively, D is TRBD1 (6 bases). The CDR3 loop spans 15 amino acids. Looked up from germline, CDR1 is DFQATT and CDR2 is SNEGSKA (reference sequence). V was cut by 3 bases and J by 4 bases, with 16 bases left in between. The CDR3 DNA reads as TGCAGTGCTAGTGACGCAGGGGTCGGGAATCAGCCCCAGCATTTT. Its translation is CSASDAGVGNQPQHF.

V usage is TRBV4-1 and J usage is TRBJ2-1, with 8 bases identical to TRBD1. Germline lookup yields CDR1 MGHRA and CDR2 YSYEKL. With V trimmed by 4 bases and J by 0 bases, 5 bases remained unmatched. The CDR3 is 16 amino acids. CDR3 in DNA: TGCGCCAGCAGCCCAACAGGGGGTGGCTCCTACAATGAGCAGTTCTTC. This gives the protein CASSPTGGGSYNEQFF.

This sequence joins TRBV6-2 or TRBV6-3 and TRBJ1-1; D remains ambiguous. The germline CDR1 and CDR2 sequences are MNHEY and SVGEGT. CDR3 length equals 16 residues. The V and J ends lost 0 bases and 0 bases respectively, with 11 bases between them. Written as DNA, the CDR3 is TGTGCCAGCAGTTACTCGGAGGAATCAATGAACACTGAAGCTTTCTTT. Translating gives CASSYSEESMNTEAFF.

The chain employs TRBV6-1 and TRBJ1-6; the D is unclear. Germline CDR1 reads MNHNS; CDR2 reads SASEGT. The CDR3 totals 16 residues. Trimming removed 4 bases from V and 6 bases from J, with 16 bases in between. CDR3 sequence (DNA): TGTGCCAGCAGTGGGGTGGGCAGAGGAGGTAATTCACCCCTCCACTTT. It is translated as CASSGVGRGGNSPLHF.

The chain employs TRBV2 and TRBJ1-2; 11 bases are shared with TRBD1. V was clipped by 4 bases and J by 10 bases; unmatched bases: 8. Germline assignment: CDR1 SNHLY and CDR2 FYNNEI. The CDR3 covers 14 residues. The CDR3 bases are TGTGCCAGCAGTGTATACGGACAGGGGGCCGTCTACACCTTC. It encodes CASSVYGQGAVYTF.

The gene calls are TRBV7-2 and TRBJ1-1, with 7 bases fitting TRBD1. CDR3 length: 14 amino acids. V trimming: 2 bases; J trimming: 5 bases; junction bases outside the gene matches: 5. The germline CDR1 and CDR2 sequences are SGHTA and FQGNSA. The CDR3 nucleotides are TGTGCCAGCAGCTTAAAACAGGGGCGAACTGAAGCTTTCTTT. Amino acid sequence: CASSLKQGRTEAFF.

The chain employs TRBV7-2 and TRBJ2-3; D may correspond to TRBD1 or TRBD2 (5 bases each). The CDR3 totals 14 residues. V lost 1 base and J lost 4, with 9 bases in between. Per the germline V gene, CDR1 is SGHTA and CDR2 is FQGNSA. The CDR3 DNA reads as TGTGCCAGCAGCTTAGAGGGGACCGCAGATACGCAGTATTTT. Translation gives CASSLEGTADTQYF.

This chain joins TRBV15 and TRBJ2-7; 8 nucleotides agree with TRBD1. V lost 3 bases and J lost 4; bases outside the gene matches: 14. CDR3 length: 17 amino acids. Germline V gene data show CDR1 as LNHNV and CDR2 as YYDKDF (reference sequence). CDR3 sequence reads: CATSSGDRTGRRYEQYF. DNA of the CDR3: TGTGCCACCAGCAGCGGAGATCGGACAGGGAGGAGGTACGAGCAGTACTTC.

The chain carries TRBV5-4 and TRBJ2-5; D uncertain. Germline assignment: CDR1 SGHNT and CDR2 YYREEE (reference sequence). V lost 4 bases and J lost 4, with 11 bases in between. The CDR3 covers 13 residues. The CDR3 coding sequence is TGTGCCAGCAGCCTATATGCCACAGAGACCCAGTACTTC. It specifies CASSLYATETQYF.

The chain has TRBV6-2 or TRBV6-3 and TRBJ1-6, with 7 bases that match TRBD1. V shed 2 bases, J shed 8 bases, and the junction held 6 bases outside the gene matches. This CDR3 has 15 amino acids. The germline V gene has CDR1 MNHEY and CDR2 SVGEGT. The CDR3: CASSYVTGYDSPLHF. CDR3 nucleotide sequence: TGTGCCAGCAGTTACGTGACAGGGTATGATTCACCCCTCCACTTT.

The chain joins TRBV21-1 to TRBJ1-5. TRBV21-1 is listed as a pseudogene. The length of the CDR3 is 15 residues. The CDR3 region is CARREGPVSNQPQHF. CDR3 coding DNA: TGTGCCAGGAGGGAGGGGCCCGTCAGCAATCAGCCCCAGCATTTT.

The V gene is TRBV5-4, the J gene TRBJ1-6; D is unclear. This CDR3 region has 12 residues. The V end lost 5 bases, the J end lost 5 bases, and 5 bases lay between the germline ends. Germline V gene sequence: CDR1 SGHNT, CDR2 YYREEE (reference sequence). This chain's CDR3 is CASRWDNSPLHF. In DNA, the CDR3 is TGTGCCAGCAGGTGGGATAATTCACCCCTCCACTTT.

This sequence joins TRBV2 and TRBJ2-1; 7 bases are shared with TRBD2. V lost 6 bases to trimming and J lost 6 bases; unmatched junction nucleotides: 5. The germline gives CDR1 SNHLY, CDR2 FYNNEI. This CDR3 region has 13 residues. CDR3 sequence (DNA): TGTGCCAGCAGGGGAACTAGCGCCAATGAGCAGTTCTTC. Translated, it gives CASRGTSANEQFF.

V gene TRBV21-1 combines with J gene TRBJ1-2. TRBV21-1 is labeled a pseudogene. The CDR3 extends over 14 amino acids. The CDR3: CASSKVDPNYGYTF. The CDR3 nucleotides are TGTGCCAGCAGCAAAGTTGATCCTAACTATGGCTACACCTTC.

This sequence joins TRBV7-9 and TRBJ1-6, with 11 bases aligning to TRBD1. CDR3 size: 15 residues. The V and J ends lost 5 bases and 7 bases, in that order; junction bases with no gene match: 4. The V gene's germline CDR1 is SEHNR and CDR2 FQNEAQ (reference sequence). Here the CDR3 reads CASSQGTGGNSPLHF. CDR3 nucleotides: TGTGCCAGCAGCCAGGGGACAGGGGGAAATTCACCCCTCCACTTT.

This chain joins TRBV12-3 or TRBV12-4 and TRBJ1-2, with D tentatively TRBD1 (6 bases). Trimming stripped 9 bases from V and 3 bases from J, with 11 bases between. The CDR3 runs to 12 residues. The DNA for the CDR3 is TGTGCCAGTTCGGGGGGCCACTATGGCTACACCTTC. Its translation: CASSGGHYGYTF.

The CDR3 sequence: CASSMRGVGRRNQPQHF. As DNA, the CDR3 is TGTGCCAGTAGTATGCGGGGAGTGGGCCGGCGCAATCAGCCCCAGCATTTT. This sequence joins TRBV19 and TRBJ1-5; no firm D call. Germline V gene sequence: CDR1 LNHDA, CDR2 SQIVND (reference sequence). V was shortened by 3 bases and J by 2 bases, with 17 bases between the two germline ends. The CDR3 is 17 residues long.